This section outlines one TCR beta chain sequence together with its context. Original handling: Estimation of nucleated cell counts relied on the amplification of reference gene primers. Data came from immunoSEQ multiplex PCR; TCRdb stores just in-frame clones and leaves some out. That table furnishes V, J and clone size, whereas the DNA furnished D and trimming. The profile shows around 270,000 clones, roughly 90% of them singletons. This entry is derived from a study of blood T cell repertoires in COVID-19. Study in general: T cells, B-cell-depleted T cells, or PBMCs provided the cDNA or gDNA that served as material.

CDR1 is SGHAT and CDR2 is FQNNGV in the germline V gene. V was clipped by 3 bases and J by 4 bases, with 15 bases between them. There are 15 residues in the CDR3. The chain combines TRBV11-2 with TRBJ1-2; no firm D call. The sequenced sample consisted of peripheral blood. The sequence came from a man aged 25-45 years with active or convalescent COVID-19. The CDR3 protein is CASSLRSSAAYGYTF. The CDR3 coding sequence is TGTGCCAGCAGCTTGAGGTCTTCGGCAGCCTATGGCTACACCTTC.